This TCR beta chain was sequenced for a study of blood T cells in healthy people across ages (dated by TCRdb to the mid-2010s). Regarding the research as a whole: In model experiments, roughly one uniquely barcoded TCR beta cDNA molecule per two T cells was captured by template switching. Using deep sequencing normalized with unique cDNA molecular identifiers, the study measured how TCR beta repertoire diversity changes with age. The donors were divided into four age groups: young (average around 16 years), middle-aged (approximately 39), aged (about 62) and long-lived (around 80). Donors of different ages were randomly distributed across sequencing lanes to avoid experimental bias. Two additional independent replicas of 1 million unique cDNA reads from the same blood draw were analyzed for two donors (one aged 18 to 30 and one aged 80 or older). General study outcomes and caveats: Compared with the aged group, the long-lived group had more naive CD4+ T cells, fewer expanded clones and increased TCR diversity, suggesting age selection. A strong correlation was found between observed TCR beta diversity and the percentage of naive T cells measured by flow cytometry. The CMV infection status of donors was not known, potentially confounding age-related changes in expanded clonotypes. Estimates of total diversity based on one million sequenced T cells were considered lower bounds and underestimates. Observed TCR beta diversity per million T cells fell roughly linearly with age, and a significant reduction was already apparent by age roughly 40. Bulk unsorted PBMC profiling prevented conclusive comparison of naive and antigen-experienced compartments.

This clonotype has only a few counts. Its antigen is not yet known. Base-call qualities are not available, and no considerably larger clone is one nucleotide away. The library was prepared using 5' RACE. The instrument was an Illumina HiSeq 2500. A second PCR of roughly 7 to 11 cycles was run with a J-beta primer mix and a sample-barcoded 5' primer. Each TCR beta cDNA molecule received a unique molecular identifier from a template-switch 5' adaptor carrying 12 random nucleotides. Each sample yielded at least 2.5 million CDR3-containing paired-end reads. First-strand cDNA was synthesized from all RNA with the Mint cDNA synthesis kit, primed by a TRBC-specific oligonucleotide. After uracil-DNA glycosylase treatment, a first 18-cycle PCR used universal primers M1SS and BC2_uni_R on all cDNA. The paper's processing steps were these. For normalization, 1 million high-quality reads were randomly selected from each sample, with every read carrying a distinct molecular identifier. Instead of being binned into consensus sequences, reads with shared molecular identifiers were discarded. MiTCR, run with a Q25 quality threshold and the strictest error-elimination algorithm, handled CDR3 identification, clonotype clustering and error correction. A nonparametric unseen species model with Euler transformation was used to estimate lower-bound total TCR beta diversity. The public reads were run again by TCRdb, first through fastp at Q25 and then through MiXCR, and only productive beta chains were kept. Entries that share a CDR3 protein sequence are merged under the most common genes and DNA. TCRdb's processing, not the authors' own work, is the source of the V and J calls. This sample has approximately 670,000 distinct CDR3 sequences in its table, and over 40% of those were observed once. The top ten clonotypes cover about 30% of the sample.

Systemically healthy Caucasian individuals from Russia, around 38 in total and aged roughly 6 to 100 years, were included as donors. About 9.6 milliliters of peripheral blood were collected from each donor into EDTA-treated Vacutainer tubes. Ficoll-Paque density-gradient centrifugation was used to isolate PBMCs, with at least 6.5 million per sample. Trizol reagent was used to extract total RNA from PBMCs, with at least 5.5 micrograms per sample. The percentages of naive CD45RAhigh/CD27high T cells were determined by flow cytometry on a PBMC aliquot from every donor. The sequence was obtained from an older man in good health. The specimen sequenced was blood.

In nucleotides, the sequence is TGCGCCAGCAGCTTGATGGGGATCTGGGAGCAGTACTTC. Its protein reads: CASSLMGIWEQYF. The chain couples TRBV5-1 to TRBJ2-7; the D gene remains uncertain. The germline V gene provides CDR1 SGHRS and CDR2 YFSETQ. The CDR3 spans 13 residues, from the cysteine through the phenylalanine. CDR3 DNA is the only sequence kept; it has 39 bases, read in frame from the first base. V is reduced by 1 base and J by 7 bases, leaving a spacing of 12 bases between them.